The rows below give T cell receptor beta chains drawn from one sample of a study of molecular identifiers for immune sequencing clone quantification. TCRdb reprocessed the PCR reads via MiXCR and lists one record per CDR3 protein. The repertoire has 400,000 to 600,000 distinct CDR3 sequences, around 21% of them found once; the top ten carry 0.7% to 0.95%. The sample comprised naive CD8+ T cells from blood, with Jurkat cell RNA spiked in. These receptors came from a human donor in good health. Some libraries in this study had Jurkat cell RNA spiked in. Each CDR3 is given with its conserved first and last residue. The D gene is left open where the match is weak. Rows give clone size only sometimes, using once, few, many, or a class for an expanded clone.

TRBJ2-4 TRBD2 TRBV4-3 . CASSQDLEGSGRYIQYF TGCGCCAGCAGCCAAGATCTGGAAGGGAGCGGGAGATACATTCAGTACTTC
TRBJ2-3 TRBD2 TRBV6-5 many CASSATSGGSTDTQYF TGTGCCAGCAGTGCGACTAGCGGGGGAAGCACAGATACGCAGTATTTT
TRBJ2-5 . TRBV6-2/TRBV6-3 . CASSYTRAQETQYF TGTGCCAGCAGTTACACCAGGGCTCAAGAGACCCAGTACTTC
TRBJ2-5 . TRBV10-3 many CAISDSGGQETQYF TGTGCCATCAGTGATAGTGGGGGGCAAGAGACCCAGTACTTC
TRBJ2-4 TRBD1 TRBV6-2/TRBV6-3 many CASSGTALVRRNIQYF TGTGCCAGCAGTGGGACAGCCCTAGTGCGGAGAAACATTCAGTACTTC
TRBJ1-5 . TRBV12-3/TRBV12-4 . CASSNVDSNQPQHF TGTGCCAGCAGTAACGTGGATAGCAATCAGCCCCAGCATTTT
TRBJ2-1 . TRBV7-6 . CASSPRAGSSYNEQFF TGTGCCAGCAGCCCTAGAGCGGGCAGCTCCTACAATGAGCAGTTCTTC
TRBJ1-6 TRBD1 TRBV9 . CASSVAPQGVNSPLHF TGTGCCAGCAGCGTAGCGCCTCAGGGGGTCAATTCACCCCTCCACTTT
TRBJ2-5 . TRBV28 many CASTLYGETQYF TGTGCCAGCACCTTATATGGGGAGACCCAGTACTTC
TRBJ2-1 . TRBV7-2 many CASSLDLYNEQFF TGTGCCAGCAGCCTGGACTTGTACAATGAGCAGTTCTTC
TRBJ1-5 . TRBV11-2 . CASSLVAGPGQPQHF TGTGCCAGCAGCTTGGTAGCAGGGCCGGGTCAGCCCCAGCATTTT
TRBJ1-1 . TRBV7-9 few CAGTIPGTEAFF TGTGCCGGCACAATACCGGGGACTGAAGCTTTCTTT
TRBJ2-1 TRBD2 TRBV7-8 many CASRATSGANNEQFF TGTGCCAGCAGAGCGACTAGCGGGGCTAACAATGAGCAGTTCTTC
TRBJ2-3 TRBD1 TRBV29-1 many CSHRGVTDTQYF TGCAGCCACAGGGGGGTCACAGATACGCAGTATTTT
TRBJ1-5 . TRBV4-3 . CASSQDFQGYQPQHF TGCGCCAGCAGCCAAGATTTCCAGGGGTATCAGCCCCAGCATTTT
TRBJ2-1 . TRBV19 many CASSSLAVGSYNEQFF TGTGCCAGTAGTTCCCTTGCGGTGGGTTCCTACAATGAGCAGTTCTTC
TRBJ1-2 . TRBV12-5 few CASGLWPATDYGYTF TGTGCTAGTGGTTTGTGGCCAGCAACCGACTATGGCTACACCTTC
TRBJ2-5 TRBD1 TRBV19 many CASSTGTAQETQYF TGTGCCAGTAGTACCGGGACAGCCCAAGAGACCCAGTACTTC
TRBJ1-1 . TRBV20-1 . CSAGVLYTEAFF TGCAGTGCTGGGGTTTTGTACACTGAAGCTTTCTTT
TRBJ2-7 . TRBV28 many CASSLPGSTYEQYF TGTGCCAGCAGTTTACCGGGTTCCACCTACGAGCAGTACTTC
TRBJ2-6 . TRBV5-1 . CASSLKGAGGTYSGANVLTF TGCGCCAGCAGCTTGAAGGGGGCTGGGGGGACTTACTCTGGGGCCAACGTCCTGACTTTC
TRBJ2-6 . TRBV4-3 many CASSQLGVTGANVLTF TGCGCCAGCAGCCAACTCGGGGTGACTGGGGCCAACGTCCTGACTTTC
TRBJ2-3 TRBD2 TRBV6-2/TRBV6-3 few CASSPLSGGETDTQYF TGTGCCAGCAGCCCGCTCAGCGGGGGAGAAACAGATACGCAGTATTTT
TRBJ2-3 TRBD1 TRBV7-2 . CASSLVGTGGDTQYF TGTGCCAGCAGCTTAGTTGGGACAGGGGGTGATACGCAGTATTTT
TRBJ2-7 TRBD2 TRBV20-1 few CSARKGGRNEQYF TGCAGTGCTAGGAAGGGAGGGAGGAACGAGCAGTACTTC
TRBJ1-5 TRBD1 TRBV28 many CASNPGTGVNFGNQPQHF TGTGCCAGCAATCCCGGGACAGGGGTTAATTTCGGCAATCAGCCCCAGCATTTT
TRBJ2-3 TRBD2 TRBV6-2/TRBV6-3 few CASSYDRLAGVLVTDTQYF TGTGCCAGCAGTTACGATCGGCTAGCGGGAGTCTTGGTTACAGATACGCAGTATTTT
TRBJ1-1 . TRBV4-3 . CASSQGRHNLPPYTEAFF TGCGCCAGCAGCCAAGGTCGCCACAATCTCCCCCCTTACACTGAAGCTTTCTTT
TRBJ2-7 TRBD1 TRBV4-3 many CASSQDRGSSYEQYF TGCGCCAGCAGCCAAGACAGGGGGAGCTCCTACGAGCAGTACTTC
TRBJ1-1 . TRBV30 . CAWSVTFGNTEAFF TGTGCCTGGAGTGTTACGTTCGGGAACACTGAAGCTTTCTTT
TRBJ2-7 TRBD1 TRBV2 few CASNEVDRVSSYEQYF TGTGCCAGCAATGAAGTCGACAGGGTAAGCTCCTACGAGCAGTACTTC
TRBJ2-7 . TRBV7-6 few CASSEKDIYYEQYF TGTGCCAGCAGCGAGAAAGACATCTACTACGAGCAGTACTTC
TRBJ1-2 TRBD1 TRBV6-5 many CASTNLGQMRPNYGYTF TGTGCCAGCACCAACTTGGGACAGATGAGACCTAACTATGGCTACACCTTC
TRBJ2-7 . TRBV19 few CASSIGSADLLSYEQYF TGTGCCAGTAGTATCGGTTCTGCGGACCTGCTCTCCTACGAGCAGTACTTC
TRBJ1-2 TRBD1 TRBV5-6 few CASSLPLLGQGAGGYTF TGTGCCAGCAGCTTGCCCTTACTGGGACAGGGGGCCGGGGGCTACACCTTC
TRBJ2-3 . TRBV11-1 few CASSFGDLGDTQYF TGTGCCAGCAGCTTCGGGGACCTAGGAGATACGCAGTATTTT
TRBJ2-3 . TRBV9 few CASSVDLVTGGRTDTQYF TGTGCCAGCAGCGTAGACCTAGTTACGGGGGGCCGAACAGATACGCAGTATTTT
TRBJ2-1 TRBD2 TRBV7-6 . CASSLGGGSYSYNEQFF TGTGCCAGCAGCTTAGGCGGGGGAAGTTACTCCTACAATGAGCAGTTCTTC
TRBJ2-1 . TRBV5-1 . CASNRGGDGQFF TGCGCCAGCAATCGCGGCGGGGATGGGCAGTTCTTC